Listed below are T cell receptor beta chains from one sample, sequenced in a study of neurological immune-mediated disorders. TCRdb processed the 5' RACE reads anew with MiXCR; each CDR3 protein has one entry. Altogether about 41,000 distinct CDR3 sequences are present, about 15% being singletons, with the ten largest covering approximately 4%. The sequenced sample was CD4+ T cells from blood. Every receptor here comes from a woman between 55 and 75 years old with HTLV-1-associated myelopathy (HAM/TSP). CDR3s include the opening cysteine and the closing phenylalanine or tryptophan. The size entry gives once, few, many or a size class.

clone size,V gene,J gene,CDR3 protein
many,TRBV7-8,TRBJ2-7,CASSLNPAHEQYF
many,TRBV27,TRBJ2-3,CASSLRRTAGDTQYF
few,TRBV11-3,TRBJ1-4,CASSSNRGGEKLFF
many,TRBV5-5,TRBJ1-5,CASSLGQGAGSKSNQPQHF
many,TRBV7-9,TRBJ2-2,CASSLQGAYTGELFF
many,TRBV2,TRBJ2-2,CASSEVSGAINTGELFF
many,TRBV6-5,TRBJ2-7,CASSVTGTRGYEQYF
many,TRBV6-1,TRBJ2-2,CASRENTGELFF
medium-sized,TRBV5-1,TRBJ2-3,CASSLVAGGDTQYF
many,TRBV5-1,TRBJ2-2,CASSLGLAGNTGELFF
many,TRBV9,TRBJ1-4,CASSVSGGNGKLFF